This T cell receptor (beta chain) was identified in a study of T-cell reconstitution after alpha-beta-depleted transplantation in children. Whole-study findings and limits: A year post-transplant, T-cell counts and diversity derived mostly from newly produced T cells. Expanded graft clones numbering several hundred reportedly gave rise to alpha-beta T cells about two months after transplant. Surviving recipient T cells and thymic progenitors underlay high day-60 TCRbeta diversity in some patients.

About this clonotype itself: Its antigen is as yet unknown.

The TCRbeta library was prepared with unique molecular identifiers. TCRdb used MiXCR to reprocess the PCR reads, holding one entry per CDR3 protein. The sample lists approximately 85,000 distinct CDR3 sequences; 15% to 18% were seen once. Germline-derived CDR1 and CDR2 are ENHRY and SYGVKD. V lost 4 bases to trimming and J lost 9 bases, with 13 bases between them. This CDR3 has 13 amino acids. The receptor comes from a male patient between 2 and 10 years old who had a stem cell transplant for acute lymphoblastic leukemia, so the T cells may come from the graft donor. The genes are TRBV10-3 and TRBJ2-1; D is unresolved. This specimen was PBMCs, mostly from graft donor cells, taken 180 days after TCRalphabeta/CD19-depleted stem cell transplant. The CDR3 is CAISVSGRIEQFF. In nucleotides, the CDR3 is TGTGCCATCAGTGTATCAGGACGTATTGAGCAGTTCTTC.